The next 5 T cell receptor beta chains were all read from a single sample in a study of T-cell reconstitution after alpha-beta-depleted transplantation in children. Preparation of the TCRbeta library used unique molecular identifiers. TCRdb re-called the PCR reads with MiXCR, one entry per CDR3 protein. In the table there are about 600,000 distinct CDR3 sequences, roughly a tenth of which are singletons. Sequenced material: PBMCs from the stem cell graft donor, taken from the stem cell graft. The receptor set was obtained from a human donor who donated a stem cell graft to a child with acute myeloid leukemia.

This clonotype occurred many times. The V and J genes are TRBV28 and TRBJ2-1, with D possibly being TRBD1 (5 bases). Germline V gives CDR1 MDHEN, CDR2 SYDVKM. With 5 bases removed from V and 2 bases from J, the gap between germline ends came to 13 bases. The CDR3 is 15 residues long. The CDR3 reads CASSLTGLPYNEQFF. CDR3 nucleotides: TGTGCCAGCAGTCTAACAGGTCTCCCCTACAATGAGCAGTTCTTC. Full variable domain (rest looked up from reference TRBV28 and TRBJ2-1): DVKVTQSSRYLVKRTGEKVFLECVQDMDHENMFWYRQDPGLGLRLIYFSYDVKMKEKGDIPEGYSVSREKKERFSLILESASTNQTSMYLCASSLTGLPYNEQFFGPGTRLTVL.

In this sample, this clonotype turned up a few times. The chain employs TRBV29-1 and TRBJ1-3, with D maybe TRBD1 (5 bases). This CDR3 region has 12 residues. The ends were cut back, 6 bases at V and 4 bases at J, with 10 bases in the middle. Germline V gene sequence: CDR1 SQVTM, CDR2 ANQGSEA. In DNA, the CDR3 is TGCAGCGTCGGGGCGCGAGGAAACACCATATATTTT. It is translated as CSVGARGNTIYF.

This clonotype was seen more than once but under ten times. The genes are TRBV7-6 and TRBJ1-3; unclear D gene. The germline V and J ends were trimmed by 1 base and 0 bases, with 13 bases remaining between them. The CDR3 consists of 17 residues. Germline loops: CDR1 SGHVS, CDR2 FNYEAQ. The CDR3, as DNA: TGTGCCAGCAGCTTAGGGGCTACCGGATCCTCTGGAAACACCATATATTTT. Translated, it gives CASSLGATGSSGNTIYF.

This clonotype was seen repeatedly, ten times or more. The V and J genes are TRBV18 and TRBJ2-7; no clear D gene. V shed 3 bases and J shed 0 bases, with 6 bases lying between them. The CDR3 covers 13 residues. CDR1 is KGHSH and CDR2 is LQKENI in the germline V gene. The DNA of the CDR3 is TGTGCCAGCTCACCGAACCTCTCCTACGAGCAGTACTTC. Its translation is CASSPNLSYEQYF.

CDR3 nucleotide sequence: TGTGCCAGCAGTCCCGACAGGGTCGGACTAGCGGGAGGGTCCATCGCTAGCACAGATACGCAGTATTTT. As protein: CASSPDRVGLAGGSIASTDTQYF. J is TRBJ2-3 and V is TRBV6-4, with 15 bases lining up with TRBD2. V trimming: 5 bases; J trimming: 0 bases; junction bases outside the gene matches: 21. The CDR3 totals 23 residues. Looked up from germline, CDR1 is MRHNA and CDR2 is SNTAGT.